One sample yielded the 20 T cell receptor beta chains listed below, sequenced in a study of blood T cell repertoires in COVID-19. Assay used: immunoSEQ multiplex PCR; TCRdb lists only in-frame clones, some missing. The repertoire holds about 140,000 clones, with around 86% as singletons. Input material: peripheral blood. The source is a human donor in a cohort sampled during active COVID-19.

The J gene is TRBJ2-3, the V gene TRBV12-3 or TRBV12-4; D may be TRBD2 (6 bases). There are 13 residues in the CDR3. The V end lost 6 bases, the J end lost 5 bases, and 12 bases lay between the germline ends. CDR3 residues: CASRRLGGDTQYF. The CDR3 bases are TGTGCCAGCAGGAGACTAGGTGGAGATACGCAGTATTTT.

The chain has TRBV7-9 and TRBJ2-1, with D hard to call. Germline V gives CDR1 SEHNR, CDR2 FQNEAQ (reference sequence). The CDR3 runs to 13 residues. V was pared by 3 bases and J by 2 bases, with 5 bases between. CDR3 sequence reads: CASSFNTYNEQFF. The CDR3 bases are TGTGCCAGCAGCTTCAACACCTACAATGAGCAGTTCTTC. The entire variable domain, with the rest obtained from reference TRBV7-9 and TRBJ2-1, is as follows: DTGVSQNPRHKITKRGQNVTFRCDPISEHNRLYWYRQTLGQGPEFLTYFQNEAQLEKSRLLSDRFSAERPKGSFSTLEIQRTEQGDSAMYLCASSFNTYNEQFFGPGTRLTVL.

The rearrangement joins TRBV21-1 to TRBJ1-4. TRBV21-1 is a known pseudogene. CDR3 length: 17 amino acids. The CDR3 DNA sequence: TGTGCCAGCAGCAAAGCGGCGACTGTGGGTGCTAATGAAAAACTGTTTTTT. As protein: CASSKAATVGANEKLFF.

This chain joins TRBV5-1 and TRBJ1-2; 9 bases match TRBD1. Trimming took 0 bases from V and 8 from J; bases not matched to a gene: 11. Germline CDR1 is SGHRS and CDR2 is YFSETQ. The CDR3 is 16 amino acids. The CDR3 nucleotides read TGCGCCAGCAGCTTGGAGTTAGCGGGACAGGGTGCGGGCTACACCTTC. Translated, it gives CASSLELAGQGAGYTF.

The V call is TRBV28, the J call TRBJ1-1, with no clear D. Germline CDR1 is MDHEN and CDR2 is SYDVKM. The V gene lost 4 bases and the J gene lost 3 bases, with 9 bases spanning the gap. This CDR3 region has 13 residues. The CDR3 sequence: CASSSASDTEAFF. CDR3 bases: TGTGCCAGCAGTTCCGCTTCGGACACTGAAGCTTTCTTT.

The rearrangement links TRBV7-9 to TRBJ2-7, with 11 bases identical to TRBD2. The CDR3 spans 14 residues. Germline CDR1 is SEHNR and CDR2 is FQNEAQ (reference sequence). Trimming took 1 base from V and 7 from J; bases not matched to a gene: 3. The DNA of the CDR3 is TGTGCCAGCAGCTTAGGACTAGCGGGATGGGAGCAGTACTTC. Its translation is CASSLGLAGWEQYF.

The chain employs TRBV6-4 and TRBJ2-1; 7 positions agree with TRBD2. V lost 2 bases to trimming and J lost 1 base; unmatched junction nucleotides: 5. Germline loops: CDR1 MRHNA, CDR2 SNTAGT. The CDR3 sequence is 16 residues long. The CDR3 spells CASSDGGGVSYNEQFF. CDR3 in DNA: TGTGCCAGCAGTGACGGGGGGGGAGTATCCTACAATGAGCAGTTCTTC.

The chain carries TRBV5-1 and TRBJ2-1; TRBD2 matches 14 bases. The CDR3 is 16 amino acids. Germline assignment: CDR1 SGHRS and CDR2 YFSETQ. V gave up 0 bases and J gave up 8 bases; unmatched junction bases: 4. Here the CDR3 DNA reads TGCGCCAGCAGCTTGGAGGGACTAGCGGGGGTCGATGAGCAGTTCTTC. This encodes CASSLEGLAGVDEQFF.

The chain combines TRBV19 with TRBJ2-4, with 8 bases lining up with TRBD1. Germline V gene sequence: CDR1 LNHDA, CDR2 SQIVND (reference sequence). V trimming: 2 bases; J trimming: 9 bases; junction bases outside the gene matches: 3. The CDR3 totals 13 residues. The CDR3 region has the DNA TGTGCCAGTAGTATACAGGGGGCCAGCATTCAGTACTTC. Translation: CASSIQGASIQYF.

This clone appeared a single time. V is TRBV6-2 or TRBV6-3 and J is TRBJ2-5; 8 bases match TRBD2. Trimming took 5 bases from V and 4 from J; bases not matched to a gene: 9. Germline V lookup: CDR1 MNHEY, CDR2 SVGEGT. The CDR3 is made up of 15 amino acids. CDR3 nucleotide sequence: TGTGCCAGCAGTCCCGGACTAGCCCGTCGAGAGACCCAGTACTTC. This gives the protein CASSPGLARRETQYF.

This clone showed up just a few times. The chain employs TRBV18 and TRBJ2-1, with D possibly being TRBD2 (6 bases). V lost 1 base and J 3 bases, leaving 10 bases between the germline ends. The CDR3 runs to 15 residues. CDR1 is KGHSH, CDR2 LQKENI, per germline. The DNA of the CDR3 is TGTGCCAGCTCACCACAAGATAGCGGCTACAATGAGCAGTTCTTC. Protein sequence: CASSPQDSGYNEQFF.

This chain uses TRBV6-5 with TRBJ2-7; 10 nucleotides align to TRBD1. V was clipped by 6 bases and J by 6 bases; unmatched bases: 11. This CDR3 spans 15 amino acids. The germline CDR1 and CDR2 sequences are MNHEY and SVGAGI. DNA for the CDR3: TGTGCCAGCAGCAACCGGGTGGGACAGGGGTCCGAGCAGTACTTC. As protein: CASSNRVGQGSEQYF.

The chain carries TRBV19 and TRBJ1-5; 11 positions agree with TRBD1. V lost 3 bases to trimming and J lost 7 bases; unmatched junction nucleotides: 8. Germline CDR1 LNHDA, CDR2 SQIVND (reference sequence). The CDR3 contains 16 residues. The CDR3: CASSIFFGTGGQPQHF. The CDR3 bases are TGTGCCAGTAGTATTTTCTTCGGGACAGGGGGGCAGCCCCAGCATTTT.

This sequence joins TRBV6-1 and TRBJ1-2; TRBD1 agrees at 7 bases. This CDR3 has 14 amino acids. CDR1 is MNHNS and CDR2 is SASEGT in the germline V gene. The J segment lost 1 base and the V segment lost 3 bases, leaving 2 bases of the junction unmatched. The CDR3: CASSDTGDNYGYTF. CDR3 nucleotides: TGTGCCAGCAGTGATACAGGGGATAACTATGGCTACACCTTC.

The V and J genes are TRBV19 and TRBJ1-4; 8 nucleotides line up with TRBD1. CDR3 length equals 13 residues. CDR1 is LNHDA and CDR2 is SQIVND in the germline V gene (reference sequence). J gave up 8 bases and V 6 bases, and 5 bases lay outside the gene matches. The CDR3 nucleotides are TGTGCCAGTAGAGCAGGGGGCAAGGAAAAACTGTTTTTT. It codes for CASRAGGKEKLFF.

The J gene is TRBJ2-7, the V gene TRBV11-1; TRBD2 matches at 7 bases. This CDR3 is 15 amino acids long. J gave up 5 bases and V 3 bases, and 10 bases lay outside the gene matches. Germline lookup yields CDR1 SGHAT and CDR2 FQDESV (reference sequence). The CDR3 region is CASSFKSGGVDEQYF. CDR3 sequence (DNA): TGTGCCAGCAGCTTTAAGTCGGGAGGAGTAGACGAGCAGTACTTC.

The rearrangement joins TRBV6-4 to TRBJ2-1; D might be TRBD2 (5 bases). The V gene's germline CDR1 is MRHNA and CDR2 SNTAGT. CDR3 length: 16 residues. Trimming stripped 6 bases from V and 4 bases from J, with 19 bases between. The CDR3 sequence: CASSPKGGRGYNEQFF. The CDR3 coding sequence is TGTGCCAGCAGCCCCAAGGGCGGCCGGGGATACAATGAGCAGTTCTTC.

The chain employs TRBV6-1 and TRBJ1-4; 8 positions match TRBD1. The V segment lost 3 bases and the J segment 7 bases; nucleotides outside the gene matches: 4. The CDR3 is 14 residues long. From germline, CDR1 is MNHNS and CDR2 SASEGT. In nucleotides, the CDR3 is TGTGCCAGCAGTGATTGGACAGGGCTTGAAAAACTGTTTTTT. Translating it yields CASSDWTGLEKLFF.

This chain joins TRBV7-4 and TRBJ1-3, with 10 nucleotides matching TRBD1. The CDR3 has 18 amino acids. V shed 5 bases and J 3 bases; nucleotides not matched to a gene: 13. The germline V gene has CDR1 SGHVT and CDR2 SQSDAQ. This CDR3 reads CASSHAGTGDRGGNTIYF. The DNA of the CDR3 is TGTGCCAGCAGCCATGCCGGGACAGGGGATCGAGGTGGAAACACCATATATTTT.

The genes are TRBV27 and TRBJ1-5; 7 nucleotides agree with TRBD1. CDR1 MNHEY and CDR2 SMNVEV come from the germline V gene (reference sequence). This CDR3 comprises 15 residues. Trimming removed 3 bases from V and 3 bases from J; junction bases left unmatched: 5. The CDR3 reads CASSLSGGNNQPQHF. As DNA, the CDR3 is TGTGCCAGCAGTTTGTCAGGGGGGAACAATCAGCCCCAGCATTTT.